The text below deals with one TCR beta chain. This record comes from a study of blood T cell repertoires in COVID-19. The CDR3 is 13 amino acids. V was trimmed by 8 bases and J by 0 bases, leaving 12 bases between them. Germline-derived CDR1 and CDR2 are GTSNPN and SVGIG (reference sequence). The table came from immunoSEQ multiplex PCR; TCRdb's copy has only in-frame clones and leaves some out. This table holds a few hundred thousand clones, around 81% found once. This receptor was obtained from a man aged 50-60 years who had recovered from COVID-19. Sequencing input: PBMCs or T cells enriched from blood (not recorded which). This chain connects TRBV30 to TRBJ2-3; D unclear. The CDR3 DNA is TGTGCCGGGAACAGACAAAGCACAGATACGCAGTATTTT. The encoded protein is CAGNRQSTDTQYF.